This TCR beta chain was sequenced for a study of PD-1 blockade in classical Hodgkin lymphoma. Across the study: Patients were treated with nivolumab at 3 mg/kg, and this was given intravenously every 2 weeks.

The time point denotes: cycle 4 day 1 (C4D1), after six to seven weeks of nivolumab. With no exception, relapse followed autologous stem cell transplantation in all patients, and brentuximab vedotin exposure varied. Magnetic negative selection was used to purify CD4+ T cells from thawed PBMCs. Study results and limitations: Baseline diversity resembling that of newly diagnosed patients was seen in complete responders. Before treatment, TCR diversity in newly diagnosed patients was reportedly lower than in healthy donors.

The CDR3 totals 13 residues. Germline V lookup: CDR1 SEHNR, CDR2 FQNEAQ (reference sequence). The junction had 8 bases not matched to a gene; V was cut back by 5 bases and J by 7 bases. Profiled with immunoSEQ multiplex PCR; TCRdb holds only in-frame clones, not every one. The repertoire consists of fewer than 30,000 clones, with 70% to 85% occurring once and the leading ten covering roughly 0.52%. This clone has only a few counts. Its specificity is unknown. V and J are TRBV7-9 and TRBJ2-7; 7 bases fit TRBD1. The sequencing used CD4+ T cells from blood, collected before the fourth cycle of nivolumab. The TCR sequence derives from a human donor with classical Hodgkin lymphoma. CDR3 DNA: TGTGCCAGCAGCAACAGACAGGGTCTGGAGCAGTACTTC. It specifies CASSNRQGLEQYF.